A selection of T cell receptor beta chains follows, all from one sample in a study of spatial heterogeneity in lung cancer. TCRdb processed the 5' RACE reads anew with MiXCR; each CDR3 protein has one entry. Here the sample spans around 26,000 distinct CDR3 sequences, approximately 6.6% being singletons. The sequencing used PBMCs, collected at surgery. Receptors were obtained from a male donor with early-stage non-small cell lung cancer. The CDR3 runs from the conserved cysteine through the conserved F or W. Fields, in order: V gene, CDR3 length, D gene, J gene, clone size, CDR3 protein, CDR3 DNA. D genes are given only for firm matches. Only some rows state a clone size, as once, few, many or a class for expanded clones.

v_call: TRBV4-2; cdr3_length: 15; d_call: TRBD2; j_call: TRBJ2-1; clone_size: medium-sized; cdr3_aa: CASSQDGAGYNEQFF; cdr3_nt: TGTGCCAGCAGCCAAGATGGAGCGGGGTACAATGAGCAGTTCTTC
v_call: TRBV5-5; cdr3_length: 12; d_call: TRBD1; j_call: TRBJ1-1; clone_size: many; cdr3_aa: CASRLQGAAAFF; cdr3_nt: TGTGCCAGCAGACTACAGGGGGCAGCGGCTTTCTTT
v_call: TRBV5-6; cdr3_length: 16; d_call: TRBD2; j_call: TRBJ2-2; clone_size: many; cdr3_aa: CASSLRTSGNTGELFF; cdr3_nt: TGTGCCAGCAGCCTCCGAACTAGCGGTAACACCGGGGAGCTGTTTTTT
v_call: TRBV9; cdr3_length: 14; d_call: TRBD1; j_call: TRBJ2-4; clone_size: few; cdr3_aa: CASSVTGQGNIQYF; cdr3_nt: TGTGCCAGCAGCGTCACCGGACAGGGAAACATTCAGTACTTC
v_call: TRBV5-1; cdr3_length: 17; d_call: TRBD2; j_call: TRBJ2-3; clone_size: -; cdr3_aa: CASSPTSGGPSTDTQYF; cdr3_nt: TGCGCCAGCAGCCCGACTAGCGGGGGCCCGAGCACAGATACGCAGTATTTT
v_call: TRBV24-1; cdr3_length: 15; d_call: -; j_call: TRBJ1-5; clone_size: many; cdr3_aa: CATSRDSSSNQPQHF; cdr3_nt: TGTGCCACCTCCCGCGACAGTTCTAGCAATCAGCCCCAGCATTTT
v_call: TRBV11-2; cdr3_length: 15; d_call: -; j_call: TRBJ2-2; clone_size: few; cdr3_aa: CASSRHGDSQVKLFF; cdr3_nt: TGTGCCAGCAGCCGACATGGCGACAGCCAAGTTAAGCTGTTTTTT
v_call: TRBV20-1; cdr3_length: 14; d_call: -; j_call: TRBJ2-1; clone_size: few; cdr3_aa: CSAPYGDWEKEQFF; cdr3_nt: TGCAGTGCACCCTACGGCGACTGGGAGAAGGAGCAGTTCTTC
v_call: TRBV28; cdr3_length: 15; d_call: TRBD1; j_call: TRBJ1-5; clone_size: many; cdr3_aa: CASSGTGGFNQPQHF; cdr3_nt: TGTGCCAGCAGTGGGACAGGGGGTTTTAATCAGCCCCAGCATTTT
v_call: TRBV6-6; cdr3_length: 14; d_call: TRBD1; j_call: TRBJ1-6; clone_size: many; cdr3_aa: CASSSTGSSSPLHF; cdr3_nt: TGTGCCAGCAGTTCGACAGGGTCTAGTTCACCCCTCCACTTT
v_call: TRBV10-3; cdr3_length: 13; d_call: -; j_call: TRBJ2-7; clone_size: medium-sized; cdr3_aa: CAISESRGQVQYF; cdr3_nt: TGTGCCATCAGTGAGTCGCGGGGGCAGGTGCAGTACTTC
v_call: TRBV20-1; cdr3_length: 14; d_call: TRBD1; j_call: TRBJ2-7; clone_size: many; cdr3_aa: CSARTGTGSYEQYF; cdr3_nt: TGCAGTGCCAGGACCGGGACAGGCTCCTACGAGCAGTACTTC
v_call: TRBV20-1; cdr3_length: 15; d_call: -; j_call: TRBJ2-3; clone_size: medium-sized; cdr3_aa: CSARRGGGQRDTQYF; cdr3_nt: TGCAGTGCTAGGAGGGGCGGGGGCCAGCGCGATACGCAGTATTTT
v_call: TRBV13; cdr3_length: 15; d_call: TRBD2; j_call: TRBJ2-1; clone_size: -; cdr3_aa: CASSPPGTSINEQFF; cdr3_nt: TGTGCCAGCAGCCCACCCGGGACTAGCATCAATGAGCAGTTCTTC
v_call: TRBV20-1; cdr3_length: 15; d_call: TRBD1; j_call: TRBJ1-2; clone_size: medium-sized; cdr3_aa: CSALRDRGMNYGYTF; cdr3_nt: TGCAGTGCTCTCCGGGACAGGGGAATGAACTATGGCTACACCTTC
v_call: TRBV6-5; cdr3_length: 15; d_call: -; j_call: TRBJ2-4; clone_size: -; cdr3_aa: CASTDLRVAKNIQYF; cdr3_nt: TGTGCCAGCACTGATCTTAGAGTTGCCAAAAACATTCAGTACTTC
v_call: TRBV27; cdr3_length: 14; d_call: -; j_call: TRBJ2-7; clone_size: -; cdr3_aa: CASSSDRNRYEQYF; cdr3_nt: TGTGCCAGCAGTTCTGACAGGAATAGGTACGAGCAGTACTTC